The clone carrying this T cell receptor (beta chain) was observed a few times. Germline lookup yields CDR1 DFQATT and CDR2 SNEGSKA (reference sequence). V gave up 2 bases and J gave up 8 bases, with 12 bases separating them. The CDR3 length is 12 residues. TCRdb passed the RT-PCR reads through MiXCR, listing each CDR3 protein once. Of 550,000 to 750,000 distinct CDR3 sequences listed, 14% are singletons. The receptor comes from a female donor in good health, serving as a healthy control. The chain combines TRBV20-1 with TRBJ1-2; tentative D call: TRBD1 (6 bases). Sequencing input: memory CD4+ T cells from blood. CDR3 DNA sequence: TGCAGTGCTAGAAGGGGGAGGGAGGGCTACACCTTC. It specifies CSARRGREGYTF.